This record covers a single TCR beta chain. Its target is not known. This sample was included in a study of OX40 agonist ivuxolimab in advanced cancers. At the level of the study: Cohort: around 86% men, mean age approximately 60, aged roughly 23 to 90. Among those treated, three patients had partial responses, one with hepatocellular carcinoma and two with cutaneous melanoma. Study-level points and caveats: Average numbers of expanded clones were greater in CD8+ T cells than in CD4+.

CDR3 length: 15 residues. Germline CDR1 and CDR2: MGHRA and YSYEKL. V was pared by 6 bases and J by 3 bases, with 10 bases of the junction left unmatched. Method: immunoSEQ multiplex PCR; TCRdb's copy keeps in-frame clones and lacks some. The sample has 63,000 or so clones, around 80% seen once. The receptor was isolated from an adult with an advanced solid tumor such as melanoma, head and neck, liver or kidney cancer. The gene calls are TRBV4-1 and TRBJ1-1; TRBD1 aligns across 7 bases. The input for sequencing was CD4+ or CD8+ T cells sorted from blood, taken in a trial of the OX40 agonist ivuxolimab. The CDR3 DNA reads TGCGCCAGCAGGTCTGACAGGGTAAAGGACACTGAAGCTTTCTTT. Amino acids: CASRSDRVKDTEAFF.